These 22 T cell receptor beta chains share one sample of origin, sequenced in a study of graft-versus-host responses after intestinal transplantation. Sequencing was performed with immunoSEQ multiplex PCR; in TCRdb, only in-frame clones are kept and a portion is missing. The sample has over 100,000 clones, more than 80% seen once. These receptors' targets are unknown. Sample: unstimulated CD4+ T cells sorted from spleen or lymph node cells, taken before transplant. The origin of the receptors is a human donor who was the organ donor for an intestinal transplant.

CDR3 DNA: TGTGCCAGCAGTTCTTCTCGGGACTTCCCCCCAGCTTTCTTT. Translated, it gives CASSSSRDFPPAFF. The chain carries TRBV6-5 and TRBJ1-1; possibly TRBD1 for D (5 bases). Germline V gene lookup returns CDR1 MNHEY and CDR2 SVGAGI. CDR3 length: 14 amino acids. The V gene lost 4 bases and the J gene lost 10 bases, with 19 bases spanning the gap.

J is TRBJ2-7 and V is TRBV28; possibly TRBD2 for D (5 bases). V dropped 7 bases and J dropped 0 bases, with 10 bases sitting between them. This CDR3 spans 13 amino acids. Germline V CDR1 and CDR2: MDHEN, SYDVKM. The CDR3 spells CASNGLLSYEQYF. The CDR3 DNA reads TGTGCCAGCAACGGACTTCTCTCCTACGAGCAGTACTTC.

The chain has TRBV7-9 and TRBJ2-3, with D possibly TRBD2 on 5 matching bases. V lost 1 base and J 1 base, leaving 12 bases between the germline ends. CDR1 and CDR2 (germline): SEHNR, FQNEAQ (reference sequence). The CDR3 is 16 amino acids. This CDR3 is CASSLDLQRGTDTQYF. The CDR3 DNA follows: TGTGCCAGCAGCTTAGATTTACAGAGGGGCACAGATACGCAGTATTTT. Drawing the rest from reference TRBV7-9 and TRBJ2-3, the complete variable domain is DTGVSQNPRHKITKRGQNVTFRCDPISEHNRLYWYRQTLGQGPEFLTYFQNEAQLEKSRLLSDRFSAERPKGSFSTLEIQRTEQGDSAMYLCASSLDLQRGTDTQYFGPGTRLTVL.

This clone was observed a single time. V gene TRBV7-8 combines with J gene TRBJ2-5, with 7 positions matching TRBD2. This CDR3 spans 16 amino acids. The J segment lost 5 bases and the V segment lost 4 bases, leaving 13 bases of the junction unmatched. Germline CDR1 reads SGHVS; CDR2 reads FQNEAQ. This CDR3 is CASSSLRTWGGETQYF. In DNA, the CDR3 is TGTGCCAGCAGCTCCCTACGAACGTGGGGGGGGGAGACCCAGTACTTC.

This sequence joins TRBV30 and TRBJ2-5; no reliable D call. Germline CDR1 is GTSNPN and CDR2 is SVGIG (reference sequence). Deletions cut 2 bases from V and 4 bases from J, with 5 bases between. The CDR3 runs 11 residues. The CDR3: CAWSMGETQYF. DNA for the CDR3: TGTGCCTGGAGTATGGGAGAGACCCAGTACTTC. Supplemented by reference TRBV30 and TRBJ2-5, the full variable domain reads SQTIHQWPATLVQPVGSPLSLECTVEGTSNPNLYWYRQAAGRGLQLLFYSVGIGQISSEVPQNLSASRPQDRQFILSSKKLLLSDSGFYLCAWSMGETQYFGPGTRLLVL.

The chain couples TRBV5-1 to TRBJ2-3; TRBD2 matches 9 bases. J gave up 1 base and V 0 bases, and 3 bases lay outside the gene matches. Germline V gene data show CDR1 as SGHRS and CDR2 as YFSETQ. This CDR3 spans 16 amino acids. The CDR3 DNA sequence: TGCGCCAGCAGCTTGGTACTAGCGGGTGGCACAGATACGCAGTATTTT. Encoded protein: CASSLVLAGGTDTQYF.

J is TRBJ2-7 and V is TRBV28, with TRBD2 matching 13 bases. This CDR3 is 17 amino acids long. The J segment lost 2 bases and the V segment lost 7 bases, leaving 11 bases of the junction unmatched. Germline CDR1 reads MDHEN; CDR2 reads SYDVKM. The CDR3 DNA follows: TGTGCCAGCACATTCCCCACAACTAGCGGGAGGGCCTACGAGCAGTACTTC. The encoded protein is CASTFPTTSGRAYEQYF.

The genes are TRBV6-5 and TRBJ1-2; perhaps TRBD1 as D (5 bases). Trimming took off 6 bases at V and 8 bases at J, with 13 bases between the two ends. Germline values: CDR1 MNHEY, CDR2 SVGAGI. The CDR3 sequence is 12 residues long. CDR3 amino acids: CASRRGIGGYTF. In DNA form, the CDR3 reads TGTGCCAGCAGACGGGGGATCGGCGGCTACACCTTC.

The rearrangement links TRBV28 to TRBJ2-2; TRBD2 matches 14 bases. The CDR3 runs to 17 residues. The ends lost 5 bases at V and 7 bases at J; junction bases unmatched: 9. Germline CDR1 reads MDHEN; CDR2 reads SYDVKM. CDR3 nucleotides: TGTGCCAGCAGTGCCGGGGGACTAGCGGGAGACGGCGGGGAGCTGTTTTTT. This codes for CASSAGGLAGDGGELFF. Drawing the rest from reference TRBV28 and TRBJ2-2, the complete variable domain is DVKVTQSSRYLVKRTGEKVFLECVQDMDHENMFWYRQDPGLGLRLIYFSYDVKMKEKGDIPEGYSVSREKKERFSLILESASTNQTSMYLCASSAGGLAGDGGELFFGEGSRLTVL.

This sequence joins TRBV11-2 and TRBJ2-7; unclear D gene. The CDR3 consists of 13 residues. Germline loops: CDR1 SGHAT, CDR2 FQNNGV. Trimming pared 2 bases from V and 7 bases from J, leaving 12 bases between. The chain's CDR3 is CASSLILNREQYF. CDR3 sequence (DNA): TGTGCCAGCAGCTTAATATTAAACCGAGAGCAGTACTTC.

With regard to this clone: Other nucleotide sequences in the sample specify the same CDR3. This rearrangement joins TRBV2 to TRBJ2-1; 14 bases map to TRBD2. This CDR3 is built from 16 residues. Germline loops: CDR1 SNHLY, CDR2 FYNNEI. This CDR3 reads CASGLAGGSSYNEQFF. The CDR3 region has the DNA TGTGCTAGCGGACTAGCGGGAGGTAGCTCCTACAATGAGCAGTTCTTC.

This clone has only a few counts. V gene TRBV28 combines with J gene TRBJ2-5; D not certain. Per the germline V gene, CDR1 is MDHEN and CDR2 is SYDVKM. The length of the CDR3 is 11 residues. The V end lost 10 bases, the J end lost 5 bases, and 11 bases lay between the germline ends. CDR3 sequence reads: CATRLLETQYF. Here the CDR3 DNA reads TGTGCCACTCGACTCTTGGAGACCCAGTACTTC.

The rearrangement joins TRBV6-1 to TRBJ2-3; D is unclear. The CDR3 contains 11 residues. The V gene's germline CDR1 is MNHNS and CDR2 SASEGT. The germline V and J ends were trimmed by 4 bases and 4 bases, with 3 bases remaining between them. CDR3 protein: CASSAADTQYF. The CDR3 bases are TGTGCCAGCAGTGCGGCAGATACGCAGTATTTT.

The CDR3 spells CASSLGLAGSYNEQFF. In nucleotides, the CDR3 is TGTGCCAGCAGCTTGGGCCTAGCGGGCTCCTACAATGAGCAGTTCTTC. The V gene is TRBV5-6, the J gene TRBJ2-1; 8 positions match TRBD2. V gave up 0 bases and J gave up 0 bases; unmatched junction bases: 2. There are 16 residues in the CDR3. From germline, CDR1 is SGHDT and CDR2 YYEEEE.

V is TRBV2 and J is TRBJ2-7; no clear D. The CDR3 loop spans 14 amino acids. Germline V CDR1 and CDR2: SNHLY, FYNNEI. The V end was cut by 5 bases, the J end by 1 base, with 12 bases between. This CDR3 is CASSTRLRSYEQYF. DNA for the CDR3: TGTGCCAGCAGTACCCGGCTAAGGTCCTACGAGCAGTACTTC.

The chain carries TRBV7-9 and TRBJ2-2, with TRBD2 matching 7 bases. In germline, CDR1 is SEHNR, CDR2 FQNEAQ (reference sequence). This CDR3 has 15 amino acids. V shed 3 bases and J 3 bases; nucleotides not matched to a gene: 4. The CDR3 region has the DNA TGTGCCAGCAGCTTCCAGACTAGCTACACCGGGGAGCTGTTTTTT. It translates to CASSFQTSYTGELFF. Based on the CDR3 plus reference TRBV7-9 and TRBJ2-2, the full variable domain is DTGVSQNPRHKITKRGQNVTFRCDPISEHNRLYWYRQTLGQGPEFLTYFQNEAQLEKSRLLSDRFSAERPKGSFSTLEIQRTEQGDSAMYLCASSFQTSYTGELFFGEGSRLTVL.

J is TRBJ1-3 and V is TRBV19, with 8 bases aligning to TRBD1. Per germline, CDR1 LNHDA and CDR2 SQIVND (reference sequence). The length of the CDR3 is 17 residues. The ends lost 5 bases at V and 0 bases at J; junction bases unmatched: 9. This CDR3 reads CASSPARGQGSGNTIYF. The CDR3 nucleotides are TGTGCCAGTAGTCCCGCCAGGGGGCAAGGCTCTGGAAACACCATATATTTT.

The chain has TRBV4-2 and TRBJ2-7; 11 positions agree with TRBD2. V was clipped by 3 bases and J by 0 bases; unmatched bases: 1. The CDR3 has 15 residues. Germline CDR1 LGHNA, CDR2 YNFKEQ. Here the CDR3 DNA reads TGTGCCAGCAGCCACACTAGCGGGGGCTCCTACGAGCAGTACTTC. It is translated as CASSHTSGGSYEQYF.

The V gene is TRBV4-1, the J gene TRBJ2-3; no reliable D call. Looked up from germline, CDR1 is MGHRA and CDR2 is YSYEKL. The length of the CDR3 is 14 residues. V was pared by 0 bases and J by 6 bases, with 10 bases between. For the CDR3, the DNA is TGCGCCAGCAGCCAAGAATGGCCAACCGATACGCAGTATTTT. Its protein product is CASSQEWPTDTQYF.

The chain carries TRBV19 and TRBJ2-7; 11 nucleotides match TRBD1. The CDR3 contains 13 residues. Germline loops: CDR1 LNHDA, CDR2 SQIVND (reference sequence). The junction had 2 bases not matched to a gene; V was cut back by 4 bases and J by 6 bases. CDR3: CASSTGTGGEQYF. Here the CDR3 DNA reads TGTGCCAGTAGTACCGGGACAGGGGGCGAGCAGTACTTC. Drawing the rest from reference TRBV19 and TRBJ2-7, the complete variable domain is DGGITQSPKYLFRKEGQNVTLSCEQNLNHDAMYWYRQDPGQGLRLIYYSQIVNDFQKGDIAEGYSVSREKKESFPLTVTSAQKNPTAFYLCASSTGTGGEQYFGPGTRLTVT.

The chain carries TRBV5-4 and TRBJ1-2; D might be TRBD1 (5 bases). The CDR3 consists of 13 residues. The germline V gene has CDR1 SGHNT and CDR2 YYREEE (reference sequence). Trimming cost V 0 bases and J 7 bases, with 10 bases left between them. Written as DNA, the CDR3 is TGTGCCAGCAGCTTGGCCGGGGGTACTGGCTACACCTTC. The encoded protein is CASSLAGGTGYTF.

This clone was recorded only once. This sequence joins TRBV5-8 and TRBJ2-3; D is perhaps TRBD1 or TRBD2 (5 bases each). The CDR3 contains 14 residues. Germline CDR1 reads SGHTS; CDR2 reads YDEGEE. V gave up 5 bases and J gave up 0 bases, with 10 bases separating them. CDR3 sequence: CASSRDPSTDTQYF. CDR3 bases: TGTGCCAGCAGTAGGGACCCGAGCACAGATACGCAGTATTTT.